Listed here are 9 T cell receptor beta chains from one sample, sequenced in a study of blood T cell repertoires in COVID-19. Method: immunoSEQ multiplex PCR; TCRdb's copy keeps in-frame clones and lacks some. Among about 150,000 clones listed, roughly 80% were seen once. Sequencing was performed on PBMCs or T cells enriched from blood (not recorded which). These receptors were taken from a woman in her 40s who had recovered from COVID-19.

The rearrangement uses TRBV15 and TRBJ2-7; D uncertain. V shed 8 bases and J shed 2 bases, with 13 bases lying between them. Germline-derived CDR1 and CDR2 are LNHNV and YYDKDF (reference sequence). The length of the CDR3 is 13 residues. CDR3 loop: CATAAGVTYEQYF. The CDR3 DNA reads TGTGCCACCGCAGCAGGCGTGACCTACGAGCAGTACTTC.

In DNA form, the CDR3 reads TGTGCCAGTATCGTCGACAGGGTGGGGACTGAAGCTTTCTTT. Encoded protein: CASIVDRVGTEAFF. The genes are TRBV19 and TRBJ1-1, with 7 bases identical to TRBD1. Germline loops: CDR1 LNHDA, CDR2 SQIVND (reference sequence). V shed 7 bases, J shed 5 bases, and the junction held 10 bases outside the gene matches. The CDR3 contains 14 residues.

The CDR3 is CASRRPAGGITDTQYF. In DNA, the CDR3 is TGCGCCAGCAGAAGACCGGCGGGAGGGATCACAGATACGCAGTATTTT. The chain joins TRBV5-1 to TRBJ2-3, with TRBD2 identical over 9 bases. The CDR3 loop spans 16 amino acids. Germline lookup yields CDR1 SGHRS and CDR2 YFSETQ. The V gene end was trimmed by 5 bases and the J gene end by 2 bases; junction bases not matched to a gene: 9.

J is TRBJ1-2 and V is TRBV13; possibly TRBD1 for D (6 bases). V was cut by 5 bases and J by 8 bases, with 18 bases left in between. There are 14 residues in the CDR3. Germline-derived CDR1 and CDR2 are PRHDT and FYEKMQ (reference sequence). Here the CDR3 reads CASSAPGQYVGYTF. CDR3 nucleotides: TGTGCCAGCAGCGCCCCCGGACAGTACGTCGGCTACACCTTC.

CDR3 sequence: CAWGNRGRLGTGELFF. The CDR3 DNA follows: TGTGCCTGGGGGAACAGGGGGCGCTTGGGCACCGGGGAGCTGTTTTTT. The genes are TRBV30 and TRBJ2-2; TRBD1 agrees at 9 bases. Germline-derived CDR1 and CDR2 are GTSNPN and SVGIG (reference sequence). The CDR3 sequence is 16 residues long. Unmatched junction bases numbered 11, after V lost 5 bases and J lost 4 bases.

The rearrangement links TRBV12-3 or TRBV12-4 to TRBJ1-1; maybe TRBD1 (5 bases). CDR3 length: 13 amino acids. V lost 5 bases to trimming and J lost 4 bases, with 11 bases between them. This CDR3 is CASSTGPPTEAFF. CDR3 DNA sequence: TGTGCCAGCAGTACAGGACCTCCCACTGAAGCTTTCTTT.

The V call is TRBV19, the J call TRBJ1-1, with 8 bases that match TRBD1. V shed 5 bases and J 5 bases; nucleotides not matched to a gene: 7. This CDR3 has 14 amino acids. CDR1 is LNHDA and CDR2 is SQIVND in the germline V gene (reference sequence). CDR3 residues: CASSPGQGETEAFF. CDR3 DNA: TGTGCCAGTAGTCCCGGACAGGGAGAGACTGAAGCTTTCTTT.

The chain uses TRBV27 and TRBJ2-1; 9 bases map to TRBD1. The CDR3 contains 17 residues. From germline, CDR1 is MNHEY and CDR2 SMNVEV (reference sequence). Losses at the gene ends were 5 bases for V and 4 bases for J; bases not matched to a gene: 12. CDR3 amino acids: CASSRTKRDRDYNEQFF. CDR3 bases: TGTGCCAGCAGTCGAACTAAACGGGACAGGGATTACAATGAGCAGTTCTTC.

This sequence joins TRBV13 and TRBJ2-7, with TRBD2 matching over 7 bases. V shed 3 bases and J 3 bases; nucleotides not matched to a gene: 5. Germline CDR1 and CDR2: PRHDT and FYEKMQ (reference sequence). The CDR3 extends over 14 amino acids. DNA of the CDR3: TGTGCCAGCAGCTTCGGCCTAGCGGACTACGAGCAGTACTTC. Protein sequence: CASSFGLADYEQYF. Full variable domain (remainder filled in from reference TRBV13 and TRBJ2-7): AAGVIQSPRHLIKEKRETATLKCYPIPRHDTVYWYQQGPGQDPQFLISFYEKMQSDKGSIPDRFSAQQFSDYHSELNMSSLELGDSALYFCASSFGLADYEQYFGPGTRLTVT.